Each of the 10 T cell receptor beta chains below was sequenced from the same sample in a study of shared clonotypes between healthy human individuals. Naive CD8 populations comprised CD45RO-negative cells positively selected for CCR7, excluding terminally differentiated effector memory CD45RA+ cells. Using immunoSEQ multiplex PCR, the repertoire was profiled, and TCRdb retains in-frame clones only, with some absent. The table lists about 820,000 clones, nearly 95% of them singletons. The material sequenced was naive CD8+ T cells sorted from blood. The receptor source for this set is a man aged 25 to 40 in good health.

V and J are TRBV5-5 and TRBJ2-3; 8 nucleotides agree with TRBD1. Looked up from germline, CDR1 is SGHKS and CDR2 is YYEKEE (reference sequence). CDR3 length: 16 amino acids. V lost 4 bases and J lost 6; bases outside the gene matches: 13. The CDR3 nucleotides are TGTGCCAGCAGCCGCTCGTGGACAGGGTTGACGGATACGCAGTATTTT. Protein: CASSRSWTGLTDTQYF.

The rearrangement joins TRBV6-1 to TRBJ2-7; no reliable D call. The ends were cut back, 3 bases at V and 1 base at J, with 7 bases in the middle. The CDR3 is made up of 13 amino acids. Germline V lookup: CDR1 MNHNS, CDR2 SASEGT. CDR3 loop: CASSEVQSYEQYF. CDR3 DNA: TGTGCCAGCAGTGAGGTACAGTCCTACGAGCAGTACTTC.

V gene TRBV7-6 combines with J gene TRBJ2-5; D gene ambiguous. The V end was cut by 2 bases, the J end by 1 base, with 5 bases between. The CDR3 extends over 13 amino acids. Per the germline V gene, CDR1 is SGHVS and CDR2 is FNYEAQ. CDR3 coding DNA: TGTGCCAGCAGCTTATATAGCCAAGAGACCCAGTACTTC. Translation: CASSLYSQETQYF.

The chain carries TRBV25-1 and TRBJ2-7, with 12 bases aligning to TRBD2. Germline assignment: CDR1 MGHDK and CDR2 SYGVNS. V lost 8 bases, J lost 4 bases, and 3 bases stayed unmatched. The CDR3 is made up of 13 amino acids. The CDR3 reads CASRGTSGYEQYF. Here the CDR3 DNA reads TGTGCCAGCCGGGGGACTAGCGGGTACGAGCAGTACTTC.

This clone was found once. The rearrangement links TRBV7-2 to TRBJ2-2; D is uncertain. Trimming took off 0 bases at V and 0 bases at J, with 17 bases between the two ends. This CDR3 is built from 19 residues. Per germline, CDR1 SGHTA and CDR2 FQGNSA. The DNA for the CDR3 is TGTGCCAGCAGCTTAGCGATGGCTACCATGTTATCGAACACCGGGGAGCTGTTTTTT. Protein: CASSLAMATMLSNTGELFF. The full variable domain, with the rest looked up from reference TRBV7-2 and TRBJ2-2, is GAGVSQSPSNKVTEKGKDVELRCDPISGHTALYWYRQSLGQGLEFLIYFQGNSAPDKSGLPSDRFSAERTGGSVSTLTIQRTQQEDSAVYLCASSLAMATMLSNTGELFFGEGSRLTVL.

The chain carries TRBV10-3 and TRBJ1-1; D might be TRBD1 (5 bases). The CDR3 length is 13 residues. Trimming took off 6 bases at V and 1 base at J, with 9 bases between the two ends. From germline, CDR1 is ENHRY and CDR2 SYGVKD. As DNA, the CDR3 is TGTGCCATCAGGATCACAGGGAACACTGAAGCTTTCTTT. It translates to CAIRITGNTEAFF.

The sample holds a few counts of this clone. This rearrangement joins TRBV7-9 to TRBJ1-1; a weak D match, TRBD1 (5 bases). This CDR3 has 13 amino acids. Germline CDR1 and CDR2: SEHNR and FQNEAQ (reference sequence). V lost 10 bases, J lost 5 bases, and 17 bases lay in between. CDR3 amino acids: CAIRAPGLTEAFF. The CDR3, as DNA: TGTGCCATCAGGGCCCCGGGGTTAACTGAAGCTTTCTTT. Looking up the rest from reference TRBV7-9 and TRBJ1-1 gives the full variable domain: DTGVSQNPRHKITKRGQNVTFRCDPISEHNRLYWYRQTLGQGPEFLTYFQNEAQLEKSRLLSDRFSAERPKGSFSTLEIQRTEQGDSAMYLCAIRAPGLTEAFFGQGTRLTVV.

About this clone itself: The sample contains more than one DNA sequence encoding this CDR3. V gene TRBV27 combines with J gene TRBJ2-6; the D is unclear. V lost 0 bases and J 0 bases, leaving 3 bases between the germline ends. This CDR3 spans 15 amino acids. Germline CDR1 and CDR2: MNHEY and SMNVEV (reference sequence). CDR3 loop: CASSLSISGANVLTF. The CDR3 DNA reads as TGTGCCAGCAGTTTATCTATCTCTGGGGCCAACGTCCTGACTTTC.

This clone was detected only a few times. The rearrangement uses TRBV9 and TRBJ1-2; TRBD1 matches 7 bases. The V gene's germline CDR1 is SGDLS and CDR2 YYNGEE. V was pared by 7 bases and J by 2 bases, with 2 bases of the junction left unmatched. The CDR3 consists of 12 residues. The CDR3 DNA is TGTGCCAGCGGGACAGAGAACTATGGCTACACCTTC. This codes for CASGTENYGYTF.

The chain joins TRBV10-3 to TRBJ2-7; 7 bases agree with TRBD1. Germline loops: CDR1 ENHRY, CDR2 SYGVKD. The junction had 14 bases not matched to a gene; V was cut back by 4 bases and J by 2 bases. This CDR3 contains 17 residues. The CDR3 reads CAISANHPGQRTYEQYF. The DNA of the CDR3 is TGTGCCATCAGTGCAAACCACCCGGGACAGCGTACCTACGAGCAGTACTTC.